The 19 T cell receptor beta chains below were found in one sample sequenced in a study of Graves' ophthalmopathy and Graves' hyperthyroidism. Using RNA transcripts, the TCR beta CDR3 regions were amplified. Amplification began with first-round RT-PCR using HTBI primers, then second-round multiplex PCR was performed. TCRdb re-analysed the multiplex PCR reads in MiXCR, keeping a single row per CDR3 protein. The sample shows roughly 1.1 million distinct CDR3 sequences, roughly two fifths of them seen only once. Sequenced input: peripheral blood or thyroid tissue (not recorded which). These TCRs come from an adult man with Graves' hyperthyroidism.

This clonotype has just a few counts. This rearrangement joins TRBV4-3 to TRBJ2-2; maybe TRBD2 (6 bases). CDR1 and CDR2 (germline): LGHNA, YSLEER. The V gene lost 1 base and the J gene lost 2 bases, with 11 bases spanning the gap. The CDR3 is made up of 16 amino acids. The CDR3 DNA reads TGCGCCAGCAGCCAAGTACCGGGACTCAACACCGGGGAGCTGTTTTTT. Its translation is CASSQVPGLNTGELFF.

The table lists this clonotype with many counts. V gene TRBV7-9 combines with J gene TRBJ2-7; the D gene is possibly TRBD2 (5 bases). The germline gives CDR1 SEHNR, CDR2 FQNEAQ (reference sequence). V lost 6 bases to trimming and J lost 2 bases, with 11 bases between them. The length of the CDR3 is 13 residues. In nucleotides, the CDR3 is TGTGCCAGCAGGGGGTTGAGGGCCTACGAGCAGTACTTC. Translation gives CASRGLRAYEQYF.

Remarks on this clonotype: The junction differs from germline at one of its ends, possibly a read error. The rearrangement uses TRBV10-3 and TRBJ1-2; TRBD1 matches 7 bases. This CDR3 has 15 residues. Germline values: CDR1 ENHRY, CDR2 SYGVKD. The CDR3 sequence is CASSAPGQNYYGYTF. The CDR3 coding sequence is TGTGCCAGCAGTGCTCCGGGACAGAACTACTATGGCTACACCTTC.

At least ten counts were recorded for this clonotype. V and J are TRBV12-3 or TRBV12-4 and TRBJ1-1, with D possibly TRBD1 on 5 matching bases. Trimming took 5 bases from V and 4 from J, leaving 14 bases between them. This CDR3 spans 14 amino acids. This CDR3 is CASSLFGGSTEAFF. As DNA, the CDR3 is TGTGCCAGCAGTCTCTTTGGGGGGAGCACTGAAGCTTTCTTT.

The table lists this clonotype with many counts. The V gene is TRBV7-8, the J gene TRBJ2-7; D is undetermined. The germline V gene encodes CDR1 SGHVS and CDR2 FQNEAQ. This CDR3 has 14 amino acids. V was pared by 1 base and J by 3 bases, with 10 bases between. CDR3 sequence: CASSLGGTNYEQYF. CDR3 nucleotide sequence: TGTGCCAGCAGCTTAGGCGGCACCAACTACGAGCAGTACTTC.

This clonotype was counted only a few times. The gene calls are TRBV20-1 and TRBJ1-5; 8 bases match TRBD1. The CDR3 is 12 amino acids. Germline V gives CDR1 DFQATT, CDR2 SNEGSKA (reference sequence). J was trimmed by 6 bases and V by 5 bases; bases with no gene match: 3. The CDR3 nucleotides read TGCAGTGCTTCGGACAGGGCTCAGCCCCAGCATTTT. This gives the protein CSASDRAQPQHF.

In regard to this clonotype: One junction end disagrees with the germline gene, perhaps due to a read error. V is TRBV7-2 and J is TRBJ1-6; D gene uncertain. From germline, CDR1 is SGHTA and CDR2 FQGNSA. There are 14 residues in the CDR3. This chain's CDR3 is CASSFRAEHSPPHF. CDR3 sequence (DNA): TGTGCCAGCAGCTTTAGGGCAGAGCATTCACCCCCCCACTTT.

The chain carries TRBV14 and TRBJ1-4; D gene uncertain. This CDR3 region has 14 residues. Trimming removed 2 bases from V and 8 bases from J, with 12 bases in between. From germline, CDR1 is SGHDN and CDR2 FVKESK. CDR3 protein: CASSQLGVGEKLFF. CDR3 sequence (DNA): TGTGCCAGCAGCCAATTGGGAGTGGGGGAAAAACTGTTTTTT.

This clonotype appeared a few times. One end of the junction is discordant with germline, which a read error may explain. The chain joins TRBV7-3 to TRBJ2-2; 7 nucleotides match TRBD2. Germline CDR1 reads SGHTA; CDR2 reads FQGTGA. The CDR3 has 17 residues. CDR3 sequence: CASSQVRGGSVAGELFF. The CDR3 DNA follows: TGCGCCAGCAGCCAAGTGCGTGGCGGGAGCGTTGCCGGGGAGCTGTTTTTT.

This clonotype has ten or more counts. The CDR3 coding sequence is TGTGCCAGCAGCCCCCCAGGTGCGGGAGGCGCCACCGGGGAGCTGTTTTTT. This translates into CASSPPGAGGATGELFF. V and J are TRBV7-9 and TRBJ2-2; 8 nucleotides match TRBD2. Trimming removed 5 bases from V and 4 bases from J; junction bases left unmatched: 12. This CDR3 contains 17 residues. In germline, CDR1 is SEHNR, CDR2 FQNEAQ (reference sequence).

This clonotype turned up a few times. The chain joins TRBV7-9 to TRBJ1-2; D unclear. Germline V lookup: CDR1 SEHNR, CDR2 FQNEAQ (reference sequence). The germline V and J ends were trimmed by 1 base and 8 bases, with 11 bases remaining between them. The length of the CDR3 is 13 residues. The CDR3 protein is CASSLDLRGGYTF. DNA of the CDR3: TGTGCCAGCAGCTTAGATCTGCGGGGAGGCTACACCTTC.

The rearrangement joins TRBV20-1 to TRBJ1-2, with 12 bases lining up with TRBD1. The CDR3 is made up of 17 amino acids. Germline loops: CDR1 DFQATT, CDR2 SNEGSKA (reference sequence). V dropped 3 bases and J dropped 8; count of bases not matched to a gene: 16. CDR3 sequence reads: CSARIPGTGGLLQGYTF. The CDR3 DNA reads as TGCAGTGCTAGGATACCCGGGACAGGGGGCCTTTTGCAGGGCTACACCTTC.

The genes are TRBV5-8 and TRBJ2-5; 7 bases fit TRBD1. This CDR3 has 14 residues. Germline V gene sequence: CDR1 SGHTS, CDR2 YDEGEE. V shed 5 bases and J 5 bases; nucleotides not matched to a gene: 9. CDR3 coding DNA: TGTGCCAGCAGGACAGGGCCGGAACAGGAGACCCAGTACTTC. As protein: CASRTGPEQETQYF.

There are a few counts of this clonotype. J is TRBJ2-7 and V is TRBV6-5; 7 bases map to TRBD2. This CDR3 is 15 amino acids long. CDR1 is MNHEY and CDR2 is SVGAGI in the germline V gene. J lost 4 bases, V lost 7 bases, and 13 bases had no gene match. The CDR3 is CASMPEGTMLYEQYF. As DNA, the CDR3 is TGTGCCAGCATGCCCGAGGGGACTATGCTATACGAGCAGTACTTC.

V gene TRBV7-2 combines with J gene TRBJ1-2, with 7 bases that match TRBD1. The germline V gene encodes CDR1 SGHTA and CDR2 FQGNSA. J was trimmed by 7 bases and V by 5 bases; bases with no gene match: 7. This CDR3 contains 13 residues. This CDR3 reads CASSPRQGAGYTF. The CDR3 nucleotides are TGTGCCAGCAGCCCTAGACAGGGTGCTGGCTACACCTTC.

The genes are TRBV11-2 and TRBJ2-7; a possible D gene is TRBD2 (5 bases). The V gene's germline CDR1 is SGHAT and CDR2 FQNNGV. The CDR3 has 12 residues. Between the trimmed V and J ends, which lost 5 bases and 6 bases, there was a span of 11 bases. The DNA of the CDR3 is TGTGCCAGCAGCCCCTACCGGGGCGAGCAGTACTTC. This gives the protein CASSPYRGEQYF.

DNA of the CDR3: TGTGCCAGCAGTTTACGAGACAGGGTCTGGGAGCAGTACTTC. Its protein product is CASSLRDRVWEQYF. V usage is TRBV12-3 or TRBV12-4 and J usage is TRBJ2-7, with 7 bases matching TRBD1. J gave up 7 bases and V 2 bases, and 8 bases lay outside the gene matches. CDR3 size: 14 residues.

The chain combines TRBV25-1 with TRBJ2-6; D unclear. Germline V gives CDR1 MGHDK, CDR2 SYGVNS. V dropped 4 bases and J dropped 0 bases, with 7 bases sitting between them. This CDR3 region has 15 residues. The CDR3 here is CASSGRPSGANVLTF. In DNA, the CDR3 is TGTGCCAGCAGTGGCAGACCCTCTGGGGCCAACGTCCTGACTTTC.

A note on this clonotype: This could be a read error, since a much larger clone is one nucleotide away. The gene calls are TRBV7-9 and TRBJ1-2, with a possible D match to TRBD1 (5 bases). V dropped 3 bases and J dropped 1 base, with 9 bases sitting between them. The V gene's germline CDR1 is SEHNR and CDR2 FQNEAQ (reference sequence). The CDR3 sequence is 14 residues long. For the CDR3, the DNA is TGTGCCAGCAGCTTGTCCAGGGATAACTATGGCTACACCTTC. Its protein product is CASSLSRDNYGYTF.